The following is a T cell receptor beta chain sequence with its context. One junction end disagrees with the germline gene, perhaps due to a read error. The data stem from a study of T cells in Graves' hyperthyroidism and ophthalmopathy. Uncontrolled infections, other autoimmune diseases, pregnancy or lactation led to exclusion of patients. Diagnoses were made from clinical symptoms, serum measures (thyroxine and TRAb), thyroid ultrasound and orbital computed tomography. Germline values: CDR1 MGHDK, CDR2 SYGVNS. The CDR3 is 13 residues long. TCR beta CDR3 region amplification was performed from RNA transcripts. Initially, a first-round RT-PCR of the TCR CDR3 employed the HTBI primer set. TCRdb recomputed calls from the multiplex PCR reads with MiXCR, one row per CDR3 protein. The data hold a few hundred thousand distinct CDR3 sequences, with around 20% observed a single time.

The receptor was derived from a young man with Graves' ophthalmopathy. V is TRBV25-1 and J is TRBJ1-1; no reliable D call. Sequencing used blood. The CDR3 DNA reads TGTGCCAGCTCTGGGAGTTGGAACACTGAAGCTCTCTTT. Translating gives CASSGSWNTEALF. Full variable domain (outside the CDR3, taken from reference TRBV25-1 and TRBJ1-1): EADIYQTPRYLVIGTGKKITLECSQTMGHDKMYWYQQDPGMELHLIHYSYGVNSTEKGDLSSESTVSRIRTEHFPLTLESARPSHTSQYLCASSGSWNTEALFGQGTRLTVV.